Below, one T cell receptor beta chain is given with its context. The data were produced by immunoSEQ multiplex PCR, yet TCRdb's version contains in-frame clones alone and is incomplete. The sample includes 300,000 to 350,000 clones, 80% to 90% of them seen just once. The CDR3 spans 17 residues. Trimming at V came to 5 bases and at J to 4 bases, leaving 15 bases not matched to a gene. Looked up from germline, CDR1 is LNHDA and CDR2 is SQIVND (reference sequence). This entry belongs to a study of blood T cell repertoires in COVID-19. The chain couples TRBV19 to TRBJ1-2; 8 bases align to TRBD1. The receptor's source is a man aged 25-45 years who had recovered from COVID-19. Sample: PBMCs or T cells enriched from blood (not recorded which). CDR3: CASSPIQGARMSYGYTF. The CDR3 DNA sequence: TGTGCCAGTAGTCCAATTCAGGGGGCGCGAATGTCCTATGGCTACACCTTC.